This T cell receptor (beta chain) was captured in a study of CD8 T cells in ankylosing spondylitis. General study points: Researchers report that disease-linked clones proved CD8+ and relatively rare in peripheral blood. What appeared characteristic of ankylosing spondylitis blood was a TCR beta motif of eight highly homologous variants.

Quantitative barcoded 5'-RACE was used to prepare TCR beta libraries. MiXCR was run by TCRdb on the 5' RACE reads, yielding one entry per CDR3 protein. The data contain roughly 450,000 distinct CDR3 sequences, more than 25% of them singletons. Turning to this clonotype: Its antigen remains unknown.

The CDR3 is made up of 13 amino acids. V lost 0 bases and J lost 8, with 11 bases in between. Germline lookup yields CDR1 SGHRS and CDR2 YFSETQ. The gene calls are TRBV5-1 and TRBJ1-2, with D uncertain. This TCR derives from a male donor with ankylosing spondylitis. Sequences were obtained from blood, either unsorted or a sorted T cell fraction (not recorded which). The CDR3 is CASSLGRDSGYTF. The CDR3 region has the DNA TGCGCCAGCAGCTTGGGAAGGGATTCCGGCTACACCTTC.